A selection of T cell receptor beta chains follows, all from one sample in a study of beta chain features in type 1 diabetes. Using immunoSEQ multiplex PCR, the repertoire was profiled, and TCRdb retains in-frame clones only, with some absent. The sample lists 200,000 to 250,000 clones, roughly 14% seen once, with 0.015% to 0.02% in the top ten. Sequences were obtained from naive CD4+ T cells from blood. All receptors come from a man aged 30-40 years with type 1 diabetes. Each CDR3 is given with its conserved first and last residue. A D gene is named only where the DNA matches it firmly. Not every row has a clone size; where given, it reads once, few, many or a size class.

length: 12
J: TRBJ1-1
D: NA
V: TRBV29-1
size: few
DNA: TGCAGCGTTGCCAGGGGGAACACTGAAGCTTTCTTT
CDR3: CSVARGNTEAFF

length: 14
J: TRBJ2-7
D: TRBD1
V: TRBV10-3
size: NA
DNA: TGTGCCATCAGTGAACTACAGGGGGCCTACGAGCAGTACTTC
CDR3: CAISELQGAYEQYF

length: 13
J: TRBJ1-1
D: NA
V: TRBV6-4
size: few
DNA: TGTGCCAGCAGCCCCTCGGGGAACACTGAAGCTTTCTTT
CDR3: CASSPSGNTEAFF

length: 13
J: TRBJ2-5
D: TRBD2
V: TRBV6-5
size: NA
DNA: TGTGCCAGCAGGAGGAGCGGGAGCGAGACCCAGTACTTC
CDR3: CASRRSGSETQYF

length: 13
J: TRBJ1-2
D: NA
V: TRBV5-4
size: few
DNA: TGTGCCAGCAGCCCTAAGTACCAAGATAGCTACACCTTC
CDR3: CASSPKYQDSYTF

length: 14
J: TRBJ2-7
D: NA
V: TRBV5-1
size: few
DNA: TGCGCCAGCAGCTTGGCAGGGGCCACCTACGAGCAGTACTTC
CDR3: CASSLAGATYEQYF

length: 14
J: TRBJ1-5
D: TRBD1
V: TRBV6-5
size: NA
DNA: TGTGCCACTCGGCGGACAGGGGGAAATCAGCCCCAGCATTTT
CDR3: CATRRTGGNQPQHF

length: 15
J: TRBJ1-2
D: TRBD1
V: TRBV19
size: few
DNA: TGTGCCAGTAGTCCCCCCGGGACAGGGAACTATGGCTACACCTTC
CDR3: CASSPPGTGNYGYTF

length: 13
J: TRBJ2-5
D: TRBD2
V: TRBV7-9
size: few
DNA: TGTGCCAGCAGCTCCTCGGGGGGGCGGGCCCAGTACTTC
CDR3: CASSSSGGRAQYF

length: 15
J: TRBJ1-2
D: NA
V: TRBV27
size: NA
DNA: TGTGCCAGCAGTTTGGTGGGGCAGGGGATGGGGGGCTACACCTTC
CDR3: CASSLVGQGMGGYTF

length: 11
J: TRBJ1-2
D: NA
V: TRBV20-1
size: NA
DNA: TGCAGTGCTACATTTAGCCGTGGCTACACCTTC
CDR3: CSATFSRGYTF

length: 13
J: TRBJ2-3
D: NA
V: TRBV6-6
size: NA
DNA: TGTGCCAGCAGTAGGGACTTCACAGATACGCAGTATTTT
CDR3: CASSRDFTDTQYF

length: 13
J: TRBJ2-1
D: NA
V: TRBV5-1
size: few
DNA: TGCGCCAGCAGCCCGAGCTCCTACAATGAGCAGTTCTTC
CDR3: CASSPSSYNEQFF

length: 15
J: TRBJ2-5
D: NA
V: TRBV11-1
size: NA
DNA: TGTGCCAGCAGCTTAGCTCCGGACAGCCAAGAGACCCAGTACTTC
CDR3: CASSLAPDSQETQYF

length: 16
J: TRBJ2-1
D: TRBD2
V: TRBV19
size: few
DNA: TGTGCCAGTAGTCCCGACGGGGGGGCAATAGGCGATGAGCAGTTCTTC
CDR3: CASSPDGGAIGDEQFF

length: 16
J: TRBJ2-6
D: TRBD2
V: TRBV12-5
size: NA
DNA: TGTGCTAGTGCCTTCCTAGCGGGAGCCGGGGCCAACGTCCTGACTTTC
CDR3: CASAFLAGAGANVLTF

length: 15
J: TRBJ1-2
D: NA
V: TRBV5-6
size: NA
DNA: TGTGCCAGCAGCCTAACGGGTGGGGAGGACTATGGCTACACCTTC
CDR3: CASSLTGGEDYGYTF

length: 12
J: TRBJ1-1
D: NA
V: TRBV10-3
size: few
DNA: TGTGCCATCAGTGGGGCAGTTGCTGAAGCTTTCTTT
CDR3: CAISGAVAEAFF

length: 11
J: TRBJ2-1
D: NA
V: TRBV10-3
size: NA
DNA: TGTGCCATCACCAGGGCCGATGAGCAGTTCTTC
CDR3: CAITRADEQFF

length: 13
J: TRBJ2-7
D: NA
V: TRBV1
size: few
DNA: TGCACCAGCAGCCAAGGAAAGAGCTACGAGCAGTACTTC
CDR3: CTSSQGKSYEQYF

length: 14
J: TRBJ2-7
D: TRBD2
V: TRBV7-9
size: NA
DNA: TGTGCCAGCACCACAAGCGGGGGCTCCTACGAGCAGTACTTC
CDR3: CASTTSGGSYEQYF

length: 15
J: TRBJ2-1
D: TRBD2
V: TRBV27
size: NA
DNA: TGTGCCAGCACCTCCGGCGGGGGGAGCTACAATGAGCAGTTCTTC
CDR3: CASTSGGGSYNEQFF

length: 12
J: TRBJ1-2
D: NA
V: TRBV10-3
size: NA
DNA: TGTGCCATCCGAGGGGCAGGGGAAGGCTACACCTTC
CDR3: CAIRGAGEGYTF

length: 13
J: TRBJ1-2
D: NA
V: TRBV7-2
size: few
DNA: TGTGCCAGCAGCACCTCGACAGTGGATGGCTACACCTTC
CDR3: CASSTSTVDGYTF

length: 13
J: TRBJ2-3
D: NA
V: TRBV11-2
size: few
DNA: TGTGCCAGCAGCTTGGGTGAGGCAGATACGCAGTATTTT
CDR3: CASSLGEADTQYF

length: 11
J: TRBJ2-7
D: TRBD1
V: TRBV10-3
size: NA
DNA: TGTGCCATCACCTCAGGGGGCGAGCAGTACTTC
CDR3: CAITSGGEQYF

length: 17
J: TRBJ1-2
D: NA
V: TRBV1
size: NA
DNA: TGCACCAGCAGCCCAGCCCGGACAGGGGGACGCGACTATGGCTACACCTTC
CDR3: CTSSPARTGGRDYGYTF

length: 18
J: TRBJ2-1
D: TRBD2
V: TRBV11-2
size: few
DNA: TGTGCCAGCAGCTTGGTTCGACTAGCGGGAGAGGCCTACAATGAGCAGTTCTTC
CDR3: CASSLVRLAGEAYNEQFF

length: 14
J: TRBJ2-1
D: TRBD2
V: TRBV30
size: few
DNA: TGTGCCTGGACTCTTGGCGGGAGCTACAATGAGCAGTTCTTC
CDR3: CAWTLGGSYNEQFF

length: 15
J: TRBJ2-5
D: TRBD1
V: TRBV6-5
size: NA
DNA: TGTGCCAGCAGTTACTCGGGACAGTCCTTTGAGACCCAGTACTTC
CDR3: CASSYSGQSFETQYF

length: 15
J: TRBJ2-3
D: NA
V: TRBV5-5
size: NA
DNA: TGTGCCAGCAGCTTGTTGGAAACAGGGAAGGATACGCAGTATTTT
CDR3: CASSLLETGKDTQYF

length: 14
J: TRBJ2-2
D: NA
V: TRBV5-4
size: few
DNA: TGTGCCACCTCCCTGGCGGGGATAACCGGGGAGCTGTTTTTT
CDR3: CATSLAGITGELFF

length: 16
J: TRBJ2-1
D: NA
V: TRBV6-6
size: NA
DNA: TGTGCCAGCAGTTACTCGGGACAAATACAATACAATGAGCAGTTCTTC
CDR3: CASSYSGQIQYNEQFF

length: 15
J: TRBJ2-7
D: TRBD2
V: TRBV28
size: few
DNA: TGTGCCAGCAGTTCCGGGACTAGGGGTTCCTACGAGCAGTACTTC
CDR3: CASSSGTRGSYEQYF

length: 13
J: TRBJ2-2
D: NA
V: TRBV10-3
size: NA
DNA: TGTGCCATCAGTGCACAGGGCGCCGGGGAGCTGTTTTTT
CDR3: CAISAQGAGELFF

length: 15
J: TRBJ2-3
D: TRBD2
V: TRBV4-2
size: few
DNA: TGTGCCAGCAGCCAAGATGCGGGGGGCACAGATACGCAGTATTTT
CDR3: CASSQDAGGTDTQYF

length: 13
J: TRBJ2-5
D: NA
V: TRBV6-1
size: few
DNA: TGTGCCAGCAGCCTCCCAGGGTCAGAGACCCAGTACTTC
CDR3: CASSLPGSETQYF

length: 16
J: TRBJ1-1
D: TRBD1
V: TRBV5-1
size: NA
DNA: TGCGCCAGCAGCTTCGGACAGTCCCAGGGGGACACTGAAGCTTTCTTT
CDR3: CASSFGQSQGDTEAFF

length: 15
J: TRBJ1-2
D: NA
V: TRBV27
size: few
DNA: TGTGCCAGCAGTTCGAAAGCGGTGGGCGAGAATGGCTACACCTTC
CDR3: CASSSKAVGENGYTF

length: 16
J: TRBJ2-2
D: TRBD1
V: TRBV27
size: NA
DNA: TGTGCCAGCAGACTTAAACCTAGGGGGCCTCACGGGGAGCTGTTTTTT
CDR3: CASRLKPRGPHGELFF

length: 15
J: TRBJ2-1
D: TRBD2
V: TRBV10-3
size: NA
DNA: TGTGCCATCAGTGAGTCACTAGCGGGGCACAATGAGCAGTTCTTC
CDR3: CAISESLAGHNEQFF

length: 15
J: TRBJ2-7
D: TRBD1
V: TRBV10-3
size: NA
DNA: TGTGCCATCAGTGGTGGACAGGCCCACTCCTACGAGCAGTACTTC
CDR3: CAISGGQAHSYEQYF

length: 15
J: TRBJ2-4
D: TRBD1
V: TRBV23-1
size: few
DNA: TGCGCCAGCAGTCAGGGGGACAGGATTAAAAACATTCAGTACTTC
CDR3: CASSQGDRIKNIQYF